The 5 T cell receptor beta chains reported below all come from one sample, sequenced in a study of CD8+ T cells in alopecia areata. RNA extraction and reverse transcription yielded cDNA as sequencing template. The repertoire was sequenced with immunoSEQ multiplex PCR; TCRdb's copy has only in-frame clones and lacks some. This table holds under 250,000 clones, 57% found once. The source material was CD4+ T cells sorted from blood, sampled at week 0. All receptors derive from a human donor with alopecia areata.

The chain recombines TRBV11-1 with TRBJ2-7; 8 bases align to TRBD1. J lost 7 bases, V lost 5 bases, and 10 bases had no gene match. Germline V gives CDR1 SGHAT, CDR2 FQDESV (reference sequence). This CDR3 is built from 14 residues. CDR3 in DNA: TGTGCCAGCAGCCGGGGGCAGGGGGCCGTTGAGCAGTACTTC. Translating it yields CASSRGQGAVEQYF.

This clone was observed a few times. J is TRBJ2-1 and V is TRBV29-1, with D possibly TRBD1 on 5 matching bases. Trimming removed 1 base from V and 6 bases from J, with 10 bases in between. From germline, CDR1 is SQVTM and CDR2 ANQGSEA. The length of the CDR3 is 13 residues. The CDR3 is CSVEGLRGNEQFF. The CDR3 DNA is TGCAGCGTTGAAGGCCTTAGGGGCAATGAGCAGTTCTTC.

The chain recombines TRBV2 with TRBJ2-2, with D perhaps given as TRBD1 or TRBD2 (6 bases each). V lost 6 bases, J lost 5 bases, and 16 bases lay in between. Germline lookup yields CDR1 SNHLY and CDR2 FYNNEI. The CDR3 is 15 residues long. CDR3 DNA sequence: TGTGCCAGCAGCCGACAGGCTGGGAGGACCGGGGAGCTGTTTTTT. Its protein is CASSRQAGRTGELFF.

Only a few counts were recorded for this clone. V and J are TRBV7-8 and TRBJ1-5; D unclear. CDR3 length equals 11 residues. Trimming removed 1 base from V and 6 bases from J, with 1 base in between. Germline V gene lookup returns CDR1 SGHVS and CDR2 FQNEAQ. This chain's CDR3 is CASSLGQPQHF. Here the CDR3 DNA reads TGTGCCAGCAGCTTAGGTCAGCCCCAGCATTTT.

The rearrangement joins TRBV6-5 to TRBJ1-2; TRBD1 aligns across 9 bases. V was pared by 9 bases and J by 8 bases, with 13 bases of the junction left unmatched. Germline values: CDR1 MNHEY, CDR2 SVGAGI. The CDR3 has 14 residues. CDR3 nucleotides: TGTGCCAGTAACAGGGGGCTCATTGGTGAAGGCTACACCTTC. Its translation: CASNRGLIGEGYTF.